The 23 T cell receptor beta chains given below trace back to one sample, sequenced in a study of cytomegalovirus exposure and HLA in healthy donors. Only in-frame clones appear in the TCRdb table, and some are missing; sequencing was by immunoSEQ multiplex PCR. The sample shows about 49,000 clones, 85% to 95% of them seen only once. The sequencing input was PBMCs. Every receptor here comes from a man aged 18 to 29 in good health and CMV-seronegative.

CDR3 coding DNA: TGCGCCAGCAGCCAAACCGAAGGGACTGGCTCCTACGAGCAGTACTTC. Its protein is CASSQTEGTGSYEQYF. The rearrangement uses TRBV4-3 and TRBJ2-7; possibly TRBD2 for D (6 bases). The germline gives CDR1 LGHNA, CDR2 YSLEER. V lost 2 bases, J lost 0 bases, and 14 bases lay in between. The CDR3 is 16 residues long.

The chain is built from TRBV19 and TRBJ1-1, with a weak D call TRBD1 (5 bases). CDR3 size: 13 residues. CDR1 is LNHDA, CDR2 SQIVND, per germline (reference sequence). Trimming removed 6 bases from V and 4 bases from J, with 12 bases in between. CDR3: CASRFRGVTEAFF. The CDR3 DNA is TGTGCCAGTAGGTTTCGGGGGGTCACTGAAGCTTTCTTT.

The chain couples TRBV28 to TRBJ1-2; D gene uncertain. The V end was cut by 6 bases, the J end by 7 bases, with 15 bases between. The germline V gene encodes CDR1 MDHEN and CDR2 SYDVKM. CDR3 length equals 13 residues. This chain's CDR3 is CASSLPVKSGYTF. Written as DNA, the CDR3 is TGTGCCAGCAGCCTCCCGGTTAAGTCTGGCTACACCTTC.

V and J are TRBV7-2 and TRBJ2-6; 12 bases line up with TRBD1. The CDR3 has 18 residues. Germline V lookup: CDR1 SGHTA, CDR2 FQGNSA. With 5 bases clipped from V and 0 bases from J, the junction kept 5 bases outside the gene matches. The CDR3 DNA is TGTGCCAGCAGCGTCGGGACAGGGGGCTTCTCTGGGGCCAACGTCCTGACTTTC. It yields the protein CASSVGTGGFSGANVLTF.

V and J are TRBV6-6 and TRBJ2-2; 10 bases agree with TRBD2. The CDR3 extends over 15 amino acids. From germline, CDR1 is MNHNY and CDR2 SVGAGI (reference sequence). J gave up 6 bases and V 4 bases, and 5 bases lay outside the gene matches. The CDR3 region is CASSSLSGRPGELFF. CDR3 in DNA: TGTGCCAGCAGTTCCCTTAGCGGGAGGCCCGGGGAGCTGTTTTTT.

This chain links TRBV11-1 with TRBJ2-3, with D perhaps TRBD2 (5 bases). The ends were cut back, 3 bases at V and 2 bases at J, with 12 bases in the middle. The CDR3 is made up of 15 amino acids. CDR1 and CDR2 from the germline V gene are SGHAT and FQDESV (reference sequence). The chain's CDR3 is CASSFNQRITDTQYF. CDR3 DNA: TGTGCCAGCAGCTTTAACCAGCGGATCACAGATACGCAGTATTTT.

This clone appeared a single time. V is TRBV6-5 and J is TRBJ2-1; TRBD1 is a possible D gene (6 bases). Germline lookup yields CDR1 MNHEY and CDR2 SVGAGI. This CDR3 has 12 residues. The ends were cut back, 6 bases at V and 7 bases at J, with 10 bases in the middle. In DNA, the CDR3 is TGTGCCAGCAGCCGTACAGGGAATGAGCAGTTCTTC. Translating gives CASSRTGNEQFF.

This chain connects TRBV6-5 to TRBJ1-4; 8 nucleotides align to TRBD1. Germline V lookup: CDR1 MNHEY, CDR2 SVGAGI. The CDR3 is 15 residues long. V lost 0 bases to trimming and J lost 8 bases; unmatched junction nucleotides: 5. The CDR3 region has the DNA TGTGCCAGCAGTTACTCAGTCGCAGGGGGCGAAAAACTGTTTTTT. Translation gives CASSYSVAGGEKLFF.

A word on this clone: The junction departs from germline at one end; a sequencing error may be responsible. V usage is TRBV7-7 and J usage is TRBJ2-7; 12 nucleotides align to TRBD2. This CDR3 region has 16 residues. Germline CDR1 and CDR2: SSHAT and FNYEAQ (reference sequence). CDR3 protein: CASSPLAGGWGHEQYF. In nucleotides, the CDR3 is TGTGCTAGCAGCCCACTAGCGGGAGGTTGGGGGCACGAGCAGTACTTC.

Regarding this clone: One junction end disagrees with the germline gene, perhaps due to a read error. This chain uses TRBV7-7 with TRBJ2-3, with TRBD2 matching 12 bases. CDR3 size: 16 residues. Germline V CDR1 and CDR2: SSHAT, FNYEAQ (reference sequence). The CDR3 DNA reads TGTGCTAGCAGCCCTACCCTAGCGGGAGGGGTAGATACGCAGTATTTT. This translates into CASSPTLAGGVDTQYF.

In DNA, the CDR3 is TGTGCCAGCAGCTCCGGGCTGGCGGGAGGGACATTTAAGCAGTTCTTC. Translation: CASSSGLAGGTFKQFF. The chain combines TRBV7-3 with TRBJ2-1; 9 bases fit TRBD2. This CDR3 is built from 16 residues. Germline values: CDR1 SGHTA, CDR2 FQGTGA. With V trimmed by 4 bases and J by 11 bases, 15 bases remained unmatched. The entire variable domain, with the rest obtained from reference TRBV7-3 and TRBJ2-1, is as follows: GAGVSQTPSNKVTEKGKYVELRCDPISGHTALYWYRQSLGQGPEFLIYFQGTGAADDSGLPNDRFFAVRPEGSVSTLKIQRTERGDSAVYLCASSSGLAGGTFKQFFGPGTRLTVL.

The CDR3 protein is CASSLRPNRDQNIQYF. The CDR3 nucleotides are TGTGCCAGCAGCCTGAGGCCTAACAGGGACCAAAACATTCAGTACTTC. The chain is built from TRBV11-1 and TRBJ2-4; D is perhaps TRBD1 (6 bases). Trimming stripped 5 bases from V and 5 bases from J, with 19 bases between. Germline loops: CDR1 SGHAT, CDR2 FQDESV (reference sequence). The CDR3 totals 16 residues.

This sequence joins TRBV28 and TRBJ2-1; 9 positions agree with TRBD1. The CDR3 contains 15 residues. The V and J ends lost 5 bases and 9 bases, in that order; junction bases with no gene match: 11. Germline CDR1 MDHEN, CDR2 SYDVKM. In nucleotides, the CDR3 is TGTGCCAGCAGTGGGGCCGGGACAGGGACTGCTGAGCAGTTCTTC. Translated, it gives CASSGAGTGTAEQFF. The full variable domain, its missing parts supplied by reference TRBV28 and TRBJ2-1, is DVKVTQSSRYLVKRTGEKVFLECVQDMDHENMFWYRQDPGLGLRLIYFSYDVKMKEKGDIPEGYSVSREKKERFSLILESASTNQTSMYLCASSGAGTGTAEQFFGPGTRLTVL.

The rearrangement joins TRBV27 to TRBJ1-5; D not certain. CDR1 is MNHEY and CDR2 is SMNVEV in the germline V gene (reference sequence). V shed 2 bases and J shed 5 bases, with 7 bases lying between them. The CDR3 extends over 13 amino acids. The CDR3 sequence is CASSLVTDQPQHF. CDR3 coding DNA: TGTGCCAGCAGTTTAGTCACAGATCAGCCCCAGCATTTT.

V is TRBV9 and J is TRBJ2-5; TRBD1 is a possible D gene (6 bases). V was shortened by 0 bases and J by 4 bases, with 16 bases between the two germline ends. The CDR3 is made up of 16 amino acids. Germline V gene sequence: CDR1 SGDLS, CDR2 YYNGEE. The CDR3 region has the DNA TGTGCCAGCAGCGTAGGTACGGTGGGGGCCCGAGAGACCCAGTACTTC. This translates into CASSVGTVGARETQYF. Variable domain in full (rest from reference TRBV9 and TRBJ2-5): DSGVTQTPKHLITATGQRVTLRCSPRSGDLSVYWYQQSLDQGLQFLIQYYNGEERAKGNILERFSAQQFPDLHSELNLSSLELGDSALYFCASSVGTVGARETQYFGPGTRLLVL.

V is TRBV2 and J is TRBJ2-1, with 7 bases that match TRBD2. The CDR3 totals 17 residues. The germline CDR1 and CDR2 sequences are SNHLY and FYNNEI. V shed 3 bases, J shed 3 bases, and the junction held 11 bases outside the gene matches. CDR3: CASSDYRTGGFYNEQFF. DNA for the CDR3: TGTGCCAGCAGTGACTACCGAACGGGAGGTTTCTACAATGAGCAGTTCTTC.

The chain uses TRBV7-2 and TRBJ2-3; 8 nucleotides match TRBD2. After removal of 1 base from V and 3 bases from J, the junction contained 3 bases not matched to a gene. CDR1 and CDR2 from the germline V gene are SGHTA and FQGNSA. The CDR3 loop spans 15 amino acids. The DNA for the CDR3 is TGTGCCAGCAGCTTAGTAGCGGGGTATACAGATACGCAGTATTTT. Its protein product is CASSLVAGYTDTQYF.

This chain connects TRBV4-3 to TRBJ2-3, with 12 bases lining up with TRBD2. The V and J ends lost 4 bases and 2 bases, in that order; junction bases with no gene match: 4. The CDR3 contains 16 residues. CDR1 and CDR2 from the germline V gene are LGHNA and YSLEER. DNA for the CDR3: TGCGCCAGCAGCCTCGGACTAGCGGGATCCACAGATACGCAGTATTTT. It encodes CASSLGLAGSTDTQYF.

The CDR3 loop is CASSSAGTEYNEQFF. The CDR3 nucleotides read TGCGCCAGCAGTTCCGCCGGGACAGAATACAATGAGCAGTTCTTC. The chain joins TRBV5-1 to TRBJ2-1; TRBD1 matches 7 bases. V lost 5 bases and J lost 4; bases outside the gene matches: 9. The V gene's germline CDR1 is SGHRS and CDR2 YFSETQ. This CDR3 comprises 15 residues. Full variable domain (missing parts from reference TRBV5-1 and TRBJ2-1): KAGVTQTPRYLIKTRGQQVTLSCSPISGHRSVSWYQQTPGQGLQFLFEYFSETQRNKGNFPGRFSGRQFSNSRSEMNVSTLELGDSALYLCASSSAGTEYNEQFFGPGTRLTVL.

The DNA of the CDR3 is TGCGCCAGCAGCTTGGCCGTAATGGCTGAGCAGTTCTTC. Translation gives CASSLAVMAEQFF. The V gene is TRBV5-1, the J gene TRBJ2-1; D ambiguous. The CDR3 is 13 residues long. The germline CDR1 and CDR2 sequences are SGHRS and YFSETQ. Between the trimmed V and J ends, which lost 0 bases and 9 bases, there was a span of 10 bases. The complete variable domain, with remaining parts taken from reference TRBV5-1 and TRBJ2-1, reads KAGVTQTPRYLIKTRGQQVTLSCSPISGHRSVSWYQQTPGQGLQFLFEYFSETQRNKGNFPGRFSGRQFSNSRSEMNVSTLELGDSALYLCASSLAVMAEQFFGPGTRLTVL.

This clone showed up just once. The chain uses TRBV4-3 and TRBJ2-3; no firm D call. From germline, CDR1 is LGHNA and CDR2 YSLEER. Trimming shortened V by 0 bases and J by 2 bases, and 9 bases separated the two germline ends. The CDR3 runs 15 residues. The CDR3: CASSQDAVSTDTQYF. The CDR3 DNA reads TGCGCCAGCAGCCAAGATGCGGTTTCCACAGATACGCAGTATTTT.

The V and J genes are TRBV23-1 and TRBJ2-5; possible D gene TRBD2, 5 bases. TRBV23-1 falls under the ORF class, with uncertain function. The CDR3 totals 14 residues. Trimming shortened V by 3 bases and J by 5 bases, and 13 bases separated the two germline ends. Here the CDR3 DNA reads TGCGCCAGCAGTCACCCCGGAGGTGCGGAGACCCAGTACTTC. The encoded protein is CASSHPGGAETQYF.

CDR3 nucleotides: TGTGCCAGCAGCCCCAGGGAATCCTACGAGCAGTACTTC. This codes for CASSPRESYEQYF. The genes are TRBV5-4 and TRBJ2-7, with a weak D call TRBD1 (5 bases). The CDR3 consists of 13 residues. Between the trimmed V and J ends, which lost 4 bases and 1 base, there was a span of 9 bases. CDR1 is SGHNT, CDR2 YYREEE, per germline (reference sequence). The whole variable domain, filled in from reference TRBV5-4 and TRBJ2-7, reads ETGVTQSPTHLIKTRGQQVTLRCSSQSGHNTVSWYQQALGQGPQFIFQYYREEENGRGNFPPRFSGLQFPNYSSELNVNALELDDSALYLCASSPRESYEQYFGPGTRLTVT.